This T cell receptor (beta chain) was identified in a study of blood T cell repertoires in COVID-19. In the study overall: COVID-19 samples from acute and convalescent phases originated in the United States, Italy and Spain. The analysed material was cDNA or gDNA that came from T cells, B-cell-depleted T cells, or PBMCs.

Original handling: Reference gene primer amplification gave nucleated cell count estimates. Repertoires were generated with immunoSEQ multiplex PCR, while TCRdb's copy carries only in-frame clones and drops some. V and J calls and clone size are given by that table; D and trimming were obtained from the DNA. The sample gives approximately 140,000 clones, more than 75% of which show up once; around 14% is in the top ten. Losses at the gene ends were 2 bases for V and 4 bases for J; bases not matched to a gene: 12. Germline assignment: CDR1 SGHTA and CDR2 FQGNSA. There are 18 residues in the CDR3. The chain couples TRBV7-2 to TRBJ2-2, with 8 bases that match TRBD2. The clonotype comes from an elderly man with acute or convalescent COVID-19. The sequencing input was peripheral blood. DNA for the CDR3: TGTGCCAGCAGCTTATTCGGCGGGGGCGCGGGGGGCACCGGGGAGCTGTTTTTT. Translating it yields CASSLFGGGAGGTGELFF.